This TCR beta chain comes out of a study of patients and donors after allogeneic stem cell transplantation. In this sample, this clonotype turned up a few times. MiXCR, run by TCRdb on the RT-PCR reads, gives a single entry per CDR3 protein. The repertoire holds about 960,000 distinct CDR3 sequences, with 15% to 20% as singletons. Trimming took off 0 bases at V and 1 base at J, with 9 bases between the two ends. Germline V gene lookup returns CDR1 DFQATT and CDR2 SNEGSKA (reference sequence). The CDR3 loop spans 14 amino acids. The clonotype was recovered from a human donor who was either an allogeneic HSCT recipient or a stem cell or donor lymphocyte infusion donor (not recorded which). It is not recorded whose cells these are; they may come from a transplant donor. This chain joins TRBV20-1 and TRBJ1-1; D is unclear. The material sequenced was blood, either unsorted or a sorted T cell fraction (not recorded which). Written as DNA, the CDR3 is TGCAGTGCTAGAGAAAGTCCACGGAACACTGAAGCTTTCTTT. Translation: CSARESPRNTEAFF.